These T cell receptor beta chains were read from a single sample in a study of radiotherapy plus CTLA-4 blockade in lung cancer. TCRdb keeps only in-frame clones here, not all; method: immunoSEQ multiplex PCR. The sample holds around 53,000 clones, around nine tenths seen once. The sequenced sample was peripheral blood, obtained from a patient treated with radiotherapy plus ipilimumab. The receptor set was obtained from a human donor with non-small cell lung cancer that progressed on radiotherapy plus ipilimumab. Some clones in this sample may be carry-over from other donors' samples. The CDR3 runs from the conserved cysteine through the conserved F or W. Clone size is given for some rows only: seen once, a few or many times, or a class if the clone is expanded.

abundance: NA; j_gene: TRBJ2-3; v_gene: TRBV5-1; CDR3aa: CASSFVGQGATDTQYF
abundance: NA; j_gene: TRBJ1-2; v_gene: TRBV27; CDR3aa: CASSSTGGPGYTF
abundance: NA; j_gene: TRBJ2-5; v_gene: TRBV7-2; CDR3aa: CASSQGGQGRETQYF
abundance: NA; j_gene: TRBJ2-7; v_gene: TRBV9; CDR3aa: CASSARTGREQYF
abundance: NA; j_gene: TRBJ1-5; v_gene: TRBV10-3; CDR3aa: CAIRDTGLNQPQHF
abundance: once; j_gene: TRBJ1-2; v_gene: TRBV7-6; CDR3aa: CASSPKRSGDGYTF
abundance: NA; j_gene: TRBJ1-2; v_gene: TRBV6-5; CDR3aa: CASSYRRGGSNYGYTF
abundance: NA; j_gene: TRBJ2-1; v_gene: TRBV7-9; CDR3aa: CASSLGGGVPYNEQFF
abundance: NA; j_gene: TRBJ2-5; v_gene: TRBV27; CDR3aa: CASSFTSGRYETQYF
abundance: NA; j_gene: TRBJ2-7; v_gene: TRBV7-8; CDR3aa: CASSNVVISAYEQYF
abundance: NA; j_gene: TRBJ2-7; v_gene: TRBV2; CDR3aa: CASMGIQGVQYF
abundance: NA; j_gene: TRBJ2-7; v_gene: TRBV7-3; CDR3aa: CASSLNPGTYEQYF
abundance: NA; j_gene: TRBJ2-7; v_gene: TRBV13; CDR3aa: CASSLEASGYEQYF
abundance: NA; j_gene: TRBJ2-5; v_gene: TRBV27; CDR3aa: CASSLGAEGETQYF
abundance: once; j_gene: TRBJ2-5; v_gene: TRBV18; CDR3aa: CASSPPDRGLRETQYF
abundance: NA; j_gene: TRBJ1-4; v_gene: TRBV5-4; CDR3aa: CASSETGTGFLEKLFF
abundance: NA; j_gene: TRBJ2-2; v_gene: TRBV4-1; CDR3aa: CASSSRGPGTGELFF
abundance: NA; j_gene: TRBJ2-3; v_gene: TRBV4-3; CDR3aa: CASSQDPSGSTDTQYF
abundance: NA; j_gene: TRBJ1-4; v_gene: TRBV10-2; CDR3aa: CASSEFVDDRLNEKLFF
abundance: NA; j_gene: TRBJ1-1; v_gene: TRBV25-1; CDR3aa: CASRLQGKGTEAFF
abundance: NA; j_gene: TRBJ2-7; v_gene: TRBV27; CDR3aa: CASSLFLAGGPYEQYF
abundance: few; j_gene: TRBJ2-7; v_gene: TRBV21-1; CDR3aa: CARTGTQAYEQYF
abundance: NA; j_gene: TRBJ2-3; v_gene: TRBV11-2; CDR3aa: CASSDLTSTDTQYF
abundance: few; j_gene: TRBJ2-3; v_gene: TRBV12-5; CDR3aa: CASGLEVAGTQYF
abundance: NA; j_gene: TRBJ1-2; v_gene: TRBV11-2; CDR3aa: CASSSLQGRYGYTF
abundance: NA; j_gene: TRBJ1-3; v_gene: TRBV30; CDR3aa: CAWTGGSGNTIYF
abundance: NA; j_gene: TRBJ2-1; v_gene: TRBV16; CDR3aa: CASTLSGWGTNSYNEQFF
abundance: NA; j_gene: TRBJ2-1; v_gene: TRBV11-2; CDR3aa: CASSLRRRDNEQFF
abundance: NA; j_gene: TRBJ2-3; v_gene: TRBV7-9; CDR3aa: CASSLDVSGRAPDTQYF
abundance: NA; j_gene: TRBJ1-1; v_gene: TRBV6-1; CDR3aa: CASSAAETSEAFF
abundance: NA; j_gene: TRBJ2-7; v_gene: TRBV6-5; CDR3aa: CASSYQARSHEQYF
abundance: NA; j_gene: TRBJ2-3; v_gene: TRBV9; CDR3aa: CASSVGIILLAGSTDTQYF
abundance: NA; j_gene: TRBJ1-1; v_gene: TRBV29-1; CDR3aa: CSVALGDTEAFF
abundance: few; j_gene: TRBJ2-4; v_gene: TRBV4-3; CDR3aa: CASSQEWGQNIQYF
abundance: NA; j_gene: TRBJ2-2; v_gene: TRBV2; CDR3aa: CASSELNLANTGELFF
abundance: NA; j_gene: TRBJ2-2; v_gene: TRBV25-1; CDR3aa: CASMGPNTGELFF
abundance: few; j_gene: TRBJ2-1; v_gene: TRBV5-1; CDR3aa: CASSLTPGQGANEQFF
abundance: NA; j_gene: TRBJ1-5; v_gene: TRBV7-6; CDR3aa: CASSLGGDNQPQHF
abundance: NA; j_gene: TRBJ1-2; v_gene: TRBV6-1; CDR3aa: CASTLYLGDGYTF
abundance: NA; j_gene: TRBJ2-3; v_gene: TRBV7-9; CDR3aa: CASSPVQGAADTQYF
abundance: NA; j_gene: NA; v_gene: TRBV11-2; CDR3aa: CASSFEAGGPTYEQYF
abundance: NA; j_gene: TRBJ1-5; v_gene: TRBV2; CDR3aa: CASSEVNEDQPQHF
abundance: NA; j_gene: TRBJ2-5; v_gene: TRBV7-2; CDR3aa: CASSVGTVETQYF
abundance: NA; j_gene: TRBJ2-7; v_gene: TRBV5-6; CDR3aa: CASSRGTSREQYF
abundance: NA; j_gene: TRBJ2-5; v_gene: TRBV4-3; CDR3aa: CASSQEPAGTAREETQYF
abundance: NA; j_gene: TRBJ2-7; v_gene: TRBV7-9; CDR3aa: CASTSAGYEQYF